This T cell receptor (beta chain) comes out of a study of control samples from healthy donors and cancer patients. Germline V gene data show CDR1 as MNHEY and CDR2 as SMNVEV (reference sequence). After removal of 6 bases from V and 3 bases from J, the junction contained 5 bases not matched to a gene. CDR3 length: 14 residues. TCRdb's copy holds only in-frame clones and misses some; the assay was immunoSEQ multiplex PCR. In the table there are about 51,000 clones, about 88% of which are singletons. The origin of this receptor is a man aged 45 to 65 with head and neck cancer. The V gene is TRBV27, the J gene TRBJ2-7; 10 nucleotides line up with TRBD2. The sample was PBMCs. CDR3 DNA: TGTGCCAGCAGAGCTAGCGGGAGACGCTACGAGCAGTACTTC. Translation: CASRASGRRYEQYF.